Listed below are T cell receptor beta chains from one sample, sequenced in a study of cytomegalovirus exposure and HLA in healthy donors. Sequencing was performed with immunoSEQ multiplex PCR; in TCRdb, only in-frame clones are kept and a portion is missing. The sample includes over 150,000 clones, roughly 84% of them seen just once. Sequenced: PBMCs. These receptors were collected from a boy younger than 10 in good health and CMV-seronegative. Both conserved end residues are part of each CDR3. The D gene is left open where the match is weak. Not all rows give a size; the values are once, few, many and, for expanded clones, a class.

>TRBV7-9|TRBD1|TRBJ1-5|-
TGTGCCAGCAGCCAGGGACAGGGGGTTAATCAGCCCCAGCATTTT
CASSQGQGVNQPQHF
>TRBV11-3|-|TRBJ2-3|-
TGTGCCAGCAGCATCTCTAGCGAACCGCAGTATTTT
CASSISSEPQYF
>TRBV6-5|TRBD1|TRBJ2-5|-
TGTGCCAGCAGTTACTCGGGACAGGGACGGGAAGAGACCCAGTACTTC
CASSYSGQGREETQYF
>TRBV14|-|TRBJ2-1|-
TGTGCCAGCAGCCAAGAACTAGCCCTTTACAATGAGCAGTTCTTC
CASSQELALYNEQFF
>TRBV2|-|TRBJ2-1|-
TGTGCCAGCAAGGAAGGGGAAGATGAGCAGTTCTTC
CASKEGEDEQFF
>TRBV28|-|TRBJ2-1|-
TGTGCCAGCAGCCAGAGGAAGTTCTTC
CASSQRKFF
>TRBV5-1|-|TRBJ2-2|-
TGCGCCAGCAGCGCTGGCGGGACCCTCACCGGGGAGCTGTTTTTT
CASSAGGTLTGELFF
>TRBV15|-|TRBJ2-7|-
TGTGCCACCAGCACCCACCAGACAGGTCTAACCTACGAGCAGTACTTC
CATSTHQTGLTYEQYF
>TRBV19|TRBD2|TRBJ2-7|-
TGTGCCAGTAGTCCAGGACTAGCTGGCTACGAGCAGTACTTC
CASSPGLAGYEQYF
>TRBV23-1|TRBD1|TRBJ2-6|-
TGCGCCAGCAGTCAATCAGGACAGGGGGCGTTTAAAACTGGGGCCAACGTCCTGACTTTC
CASSQSGQGAFKTGANVLTF
>TRBV2|TRBD1|TRBJ2-2|-
TGTGCCAGTTCGAAGGCTGGACAGGGCCAGAACACCGGGGAGCTGTTTTTT
CASSKAGQGQNTGELFF
>TRBV30|-|TRBJ1-3|-
TGTGCCTGGAGTAAAAGACAGAAATACTCTGGAAACACCATATATTTT
CAWSKRQKYSGNTIYF
>TRBV19|-|TRBJ2-1|-
TGTGCCAGTAGTATGGGGGGAAGCTCCTACAATGAGCAGTTCTTC
CASSMGGSSYNEQFF
>TRBV7-2|-|TRBJ1-2|once
TGTGCCAGCAGCACCGGCCGTCCAGGGGCGGTTTATGGCTACACCTTC
CASSTGRPGAVYGYTF
>TRBV2|-|TRBJ1-1|-
TGTGCCAGCAGTGAAATCGGAGTCACTGAAGCTTTCTTT
CASSEIGVTEAFF
>TRBV7-9|TRBD2|TRBJ2-5|few
TGTGCCAGCAGTTTAGCGGGAGGGAGGGCGGAGACCCAGTACTTC
CASSLAGGRAETQYF
>TRBV25-1|-|TRBJ2-7|once
TGTGCCAGCAGTGAACACACCTACGAGCAGTACTTC
CASSEHTYEQYF
>TRBV15|-|TRBJ1-5|-
TGTGCCACCAGCAGAGATTACCCCCGATCGTCGCGGCAGCCCCAGCATTTT
CATSRDYPRSSRQPQHF
>TRBV6-5|TRBD2|TRBJ2-7|-
TGTGCCAGCAGTTACTCCTATGGGGAGGGCCGAGAGCAGTACTTC
CASSYSYGEGREQYF
>TRBV4-1|-|TRBJ2-1|-
TGCGCCAGCAGCCAAGTAAATGAGCAGTTCTTC
CASSQVNEQFF
>TRBV5-4|TRBD2|TRBJ2-7|-
TGTGCCAGCAGCACGAGGACTAGCGGGTTGAGCTCCTACGAGCAGTACTTC
CASSTRTSGLSSYEQYF
>TRBV11-3|-|TRBJ2-2|-
TGTGCCAGCAGCGTAGTTAGCTCCGGGGAGCTGTTTTTT
CASSVVSSGELFF
>TRBV28|TRBD1|TRBJ2-1|-
TGTGCCAGTCACGTCGCCGGGACAGTCTACAATGAGCAGTTCTTC
CASHVAGTVYNEQFF
>TRBV29-1|TRBD1|TRBJ2-3|once
TGCAGCGTCGACAGGGGAAGCACAGATACGCAGTATTTT
CSVDRGSTDTQYF
>TRBV19|TRBD1|TRBJ2-7|-
TGTGCCAGTAACCCGACAGGGGGGGTCTACGAGCAGTACTTC
CASNPTGGVYEQYF
>TRBV7-8|-|TRBJ1-1|-
TGTGCCAGCAGCCGAACACCATTTTACACTGAAGCTTTCTTT
CASSRTPFYTEAFF
>TRBV7-2|TRBD1|TRBJ1-2|-
TGTGCCAGCAGCCCATCCCTCGACAGGGACTATGGCTACACCTTC
CASSPSLDRDYGYTF
>TRBV1|-|TRBJ1-1|-
TGCACCAGCAGCCATCCCGGGCGGCGGGGGAACACTGAAGCTTTCTTT
CTSSHPGRRGNTEAFF
>TRBV10-3|-|TRBJ2-2|-
TGTGCCATCAGTGCGCGTGGGAACACCGGGGAGCTGTTTTTT
CAISARGNTGELFF
>TRBV2|TRBD2|TRBJ2-3|-
TGTGCCAGCAGTGAAGTAGCGGGAGGTTTTATTAGCACAGATACGCAGTATTTT
CASSEVAGGFISTDTQYF
>TRBV5-1|-|TRBJ2-1|-
TGCGCCAGCAGTCACCCTTCCCTAGAGTACAATGAGCAGTTCTTC
CASSHPSLEYNEQFF
>TRBV7-6|TRBD2|TRBJ2-5|-
TGTGCCAGCAGCGAGGGACTAGCGGAGCAAGAGACCCAGTACTTC
CASSEGLAEQETQYF
>TRBV12-1|-|TRBJ2-1|-
TGTGCCAGCACAACATCCCCGGGATGGAGCAGCGGGACACGCTCACCTACCGGCAATGAGCAGTTCTTC
CASTTSPGWSSGTRSPTGNEQFF
>TRBV9|-|TRBJ2-2|-
TGTGCCAGCAGCGCGGCCGGGGAGCTGTTTTTT
CASSAAGELFF
>TRBV19|-|TRBJ2-2|-
TGTGCCAGTAATCAACGGAGGGGGCTTTGGAACACCGGGGAGCTGTTTTTT
CASNQRRGLWNTGELFF
>TRBV10-3|TRBD1|TRBJ2-7|-
TGTGCCATCAGCCTCGGACAGGGGGGGTACGAGCAGTACTTC
CAISLGQGGYEQYF
>TRBV5-4|TRBD2|TRBJ2-7|-
TGTGCCAGCAGTGACTGGACTAGCGGGTCTTACGAGCAGTACTTC
CASSDWTSGSYEQYF
>TRBV18|-|TRBJ2-6|-
TGTGCCAGCTCACCACCCCTGACACCGACTGGGGCCAACGTCCTGACTTTC
CASSPPLTPTGANVLTF
>TRBV29-1|-|TRBJ1-2|-
TGCAGCGTTCGCTACGCGGGGGATGGCTCCACCTTC
CSVRYAGDGSTF
>TRBV27|TRBD1|TRBJ1-4|-
TGTGCCAGCCGCCAGGGACAGGGGCCTGTAAAACTGTTTTTT
CASRQGQGPVKLFF
>TRBV7-9|TRBD1|TRBJ1-4|-
TGTGCCAGCAGCGGGGACAGGGCAAATGAAAAACTGTTTTTT
CASSGDRANEKLFF
>TRBV7-2|TRBD2|TRBJ2-7|-
TGTGCCAGCAGCACCCGTTCCGGGACTAGCGGGAGCTCCTACGAGCAGTACTTC
CASSTRSGTSGSSYEQYF
>TRBV2|-|TRBJ1-2|-
TGTGCCAGCAGGGGGGGGGACATCTATGGCTACACCTTC
CASRGGDIYGYTF
>TRBV10-2|TRBD2|TRBJ2-7|-
TGCGCCAGTTTAGCGGGAGGGCTATTCTACGAGCAGTACTTC
CASLAGGLFYEQYF
>TRBV19|-|TRBJ1-1|-
TGTGCCAGTACGTTCTCCGCTGAAGCTTTCTTT
CASTFSAEAFF
>TRBV19|TRBD2|TRBJ2-1|-
TGTGCCAGTAGTATATCGGGGACTAGCGGAAATGAGCAGTTCTTC
CASSISGTSGNEQFF
>TRBV5-1|-|TRBJ1-1|-
TGCGCCAGCAGCTACAACGACAAAATCCCTGAAGCTTTCTTT
CASSYNDKIPEAFF
>TRBV21-1|-|TRBJ2-5|-
TGTGCCAGCAGCCCAGCCCAGGTGGGAAAAAGGGGAGAGACCCAGTACTTC
CASSPAQVGKRGETQYF
>TRBV7-8|-|TRBJ1-1|-
TGTGCCAGCAGCCTAACTACAGGGAACACTGAAGCTTTCTTT
CASSLTTGNTEAFF
>TRBV11-2|TRBD2|TRBJ2-7|-
TGTGCCAGCAGCTTATTAGGAGGACTAGCCGAGCAGTACTTC
CASSLLGGLAEQYF
>TRBV6-5|-|TRBJ1-2|-
TGTGCCAGCAGCCGATTGTGGGGGCGCCCCTATGGCTACACCTTC
CASSRLWGRPYGYTF
>TRBV29-1|TRBD1|TRBJ1-1|-
TGCAGCGTTGTATTCGGAGTCTTTGGACAGGGGGCTTGGACTGAAGCTTTCTTT
CSVVFGVFGQGAWTEAFF
>TRBV7-9|TRBD2|TRBJ2-7|-
TGTGCCAGCAGCTTAGGATCGGTAGCGGGACCCTACGAGCAGTACTTC
CASSLGSVAGPYEQYF
>TRBV5-1|TRBD1|TRBJ2-7|-
TGCGCCAGCAGCTTGTTGGACAGGGTAAGCGAGCAGTACTTC
CASSLLDRVSEQYF
>TRBV12-5|TRBD2|TRBJ2-1|-
TGTGCTAGTGGTTTGGTCGGAGCGGGAGACTCCCTCTCCTACAATGAGCAGTTCTTC
CASGLVGAGDSLSYNEQFF
>TRBV5-6|-|TRBJ2-1|-
TGTGCCAGCAGCTTGGGACTAGTCTCCTCCTACAATGAGCAGTTCTTC
CASSLGLVSSYNEQFF
>TRBV27|-|TRBJ2-2|-
TGTGCCAGCAGTTTGATACAATTGAACACCGGGGAGCTGTTTTTT
CASSLIQLNTGELFF
>TRBV7-9|TRBD2|TRBJ2-1|-
TGTGCCAGCAGCTTATCCGGAGCGGGAGGGTACAATGAGCAGTTCTTC
CASSLSGAGGYNEQFF
>TRBV19|-|TRBJ1-2|-
TGTGCCAGTCGGGGAACTGGCTACACCTTC
CASRGTGYTF
>TRBV5-1|-|TRBJ2-7|-
TGCGCCAGCAGTTTCGTCAGGGGCTCCGAGCAGTACTTC
CASSFVRGSEQYF